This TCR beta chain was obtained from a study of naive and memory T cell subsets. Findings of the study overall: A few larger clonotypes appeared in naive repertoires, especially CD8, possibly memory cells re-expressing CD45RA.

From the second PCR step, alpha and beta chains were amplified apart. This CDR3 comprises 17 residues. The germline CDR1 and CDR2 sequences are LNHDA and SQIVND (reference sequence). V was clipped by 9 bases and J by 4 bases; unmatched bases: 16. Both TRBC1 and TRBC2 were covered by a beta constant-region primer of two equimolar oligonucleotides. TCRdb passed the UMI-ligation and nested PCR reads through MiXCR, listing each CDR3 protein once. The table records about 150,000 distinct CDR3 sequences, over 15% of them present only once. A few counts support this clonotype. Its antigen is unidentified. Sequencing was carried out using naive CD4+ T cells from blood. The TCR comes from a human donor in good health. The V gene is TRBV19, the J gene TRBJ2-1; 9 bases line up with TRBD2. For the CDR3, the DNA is TGTGCCAGCAGTGATGGGGCGATGACTAGCGGTTACAATGAGCAGTTCTTC. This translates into CASSDGAMTSGYNEQFF. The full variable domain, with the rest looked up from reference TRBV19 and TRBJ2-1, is DGGITQSPKYLFRKEGQNVTLSCEQNLNHDAMYWYRQDPGQGLRLIYYSQIVNDFQKGDIAEGYSVSREKKESFPLTVTSAQKNPTAFYLCASSDGAMTSGYNEQFFGPGTRLTVL.